The TCR beta chain under discussion was sequenced for a study of T cells after yellow fever vaccination. Regarding the study as a whole: The secondary response was weaker but peaked faster, day 5 versus 15. Only a small proportion of the clonotypes turned up in both the CD4 and the CD8 compartments, likely arising from convergent recombination.

This clonotype was counted only a few times. Its antigen is unknown. V lost 0 bases, J lost 10 bases, and 3 bases stayed unmatched. Germline CDR1 SEHNR, CDR2 FQNEAQ (reference sequence). The CDR3 covers 15 residues. Template switching with 5'RACE generated the TCR cDNA and added a universal primer site and UMIs. In TCRdb, the 5' RACE reads were re-called with MiXCR into one record per CDR3 protein. The sample lists around 310,000 distinct CDR3 sequences, 8% to 10% occurring once. The receptor was isolated from a man in his late teens or twenties who received the YFV17D yellow fever vaccine. The sequences come from PBMCs, collected on the day of the first yellow fever vaccination. The chain recombines TRBV7-9 with TRBJ1-6, with 10 bases matching TRBD1. In DNA, the CDR3 is TGTGCCAGCAGCTTAGCGACAGGGGGCTTCTCACCCCTCCACTTT. It translates to CASSLATGGFSPLHF.